Included here is one T cell receptor (beta chain) sequence, with context. Its antigen is not identified. V was clipped by 6 bases and J by 4 bases, with 16 bases between them. The CDR3 spans 14 residues. The germline V gene encodes CDR1 SQVTM and CDR2 ANQGSEA. Profiled with immunoSEQ multiplex PCR; TCRdb holds only in-frame clones, not every one. The sample records some 45,000 clones, roughly 87% being singletons. The entry originates in a study of CD4 T cells in relation to SARS-CoV-2 and coronaviruses. At the level of the study: ViraFEST: roughly 10-day antigen culture of PBMCs, then TCR beta CDR3 sequencing.

V gene TRBV29-1 combines with J gene TRBJ2-1, with D unresolved. This receptor was identified in an adult with COVID-19. Specimen: naive CD4+ T cells from PBMCs, cultured in vitro. Subset of the sample: naive CD4+ T cells isolated by negative enrichment. The CDR3 protein is CSVILEVRYNEQFF. In DNA, the CDR3 is TGCAGCGTCATCCTCGAGGTGCGGTACAATGAGCAGTTCTTC.